The 22 T cell receptor beta chains given below trace back to one sample, sequenced in a study of blood T cell repertoires in COVID-19. The protocol was immunoSEQ multiplex PCR, while the TCRdb copy is restricted to in-frame clones and leaves out a portion. The sample has over 150,000 clones; roughly 86% are singletons. The sample taken for sequencing was peripheral blood. These receptors originate from a woman aged 60 to 75 who had recovered from COVID-19.

V usage is TRBV27 and J usage is TRBJ1-4, with 10 bases lining up with TRBD1. Germline CDR1 is MNHEY and CDR2 is SMNVEV (reference sequence). There are 14 residues in the CDR3. With 4 bases clipped from V and 10 bases from J, the junction kept 6 bases outside the gene matches. CDR3 protein: CASSSGQGYRKLFF. The CDR3 DNA sequence: TGTGCCAGCAGTTCGGGACAGGGGTACCGAAAACTGTTTTTT.

The chain recombines TRBV28 with TRBJ2-1; 7 bases line up with TRBD2. Germline values: CDR1 MDHEN, CDR2 SYDVKM. The CDR3 covers 15 residues. With V trimmed by 8 bases and J by 3 bases, 10 bases remained unmatched. The CDR3 DNA sequence: TGTGCCAGCGTTCCTAGCGGCCCGGTCTACAATGAGCAGTTCTTC. Its translation is CASVPSGPVYNEQFF.

The chain is built from TRBV6-5 and TRBJ1-2; 7 nucleotides align to TRBD1. Germline CDR1 and CDR2: MNHEY and SVGAGI. Trimming took 6 bases from V and 5 from J; bases not matched to a gene: 9. The CDR3 spans 14 residues. This CDR3 is CASSVDRAPYGYTF. In nucleotides, the CDR3 is TGTGCCAGCAGCGTTGACAGGGCCCCTTATGGCTACACCTTC.

This rearrangement joins TRBV27 to TRBJ2-6, with D possibly being TRBD2 (5 bases). There are 14 residues in the CDR3. The germline gives CDR1 MNHEY, CDR2 SMNVEV (reference sequence). The ends were cut back, 5 bases at V and 9 bases at J, with 14 bases in the middle. The CDR3 region has the DNA TGTGCCAGCAGTAGAGGCGGAGGTGGCAACGTCCTGACTTTC. Protein product: CASSRGGGGNVLTF.

This rearrangement joins TRBV5-4 to TRBJ1-1, with a tentative D call TRBD1 (6 bases). Trimming removed 4 bases from V and 6 bases from J, with 19 bases in between. The length of the CDR3 is 15 residues. Per the germline V gene, CDR1 is SGHNT and CDR2 is YYREEE (reference sequence). The CDR3 region has the DNA TGTGCCAGCAGCAGGGGCAGGGGCCAACTATCTGAAGCTTTCTTT. Protein: CASSRGRGQLSEAFF. Filled out from reference TRBV5-4 and TRBJ1-1, the complete variable domain reads ETGVTQSPTHLIKTRGQQVTLRCSSQSGHNTVSWYQQALGQGPQFIFQYYREEENGRGNFPPRFSGLQFPNYSSELNVNALELDDSALYLCASSRGRGQLSEAFFGQGTRLTVV.

This chain connects TRBV6-6 to TRBJ1-6, with 7 bases matching TRBD1. The V gene end was trimmed by 6 bases and the J gene end by 0 bases; junction bases not matched to a gene: 5. CDR3 length: 16 amino acids. CDR1 and CDR2 (germline): MNHNY, SVGAGI (reference sequence). The CDR3, as DNA: TGTGCCAGCAGACGACAGGGATCCTCCTATAATTCACCCCTCCACTTT. Its protein product is CASRRQGSSYNSPLHF.

The chain combines TRBV28 with TRBJ2-3; the match to TRBD2 covers 7 bases. Trimming at V came to 10 bases and at J to 11 bases, leaving 12 bases not matched to a gene. In germline, CDR1 is MDHEN, CDR2 SYDVKM. The CDR3 runs 12 residues. DNA of the CDR3: TGTGCCACCGCGTTAGCCTCGGGGGGGCAGTATTTT. It codes for CATALASGGQYF.

The V and J genes are TRBV4-2 and TRBJ2-5; a possible D gene is TRBD2 (5 bases). Germline V gene data show CDR1 as LGHNA and CDR2 as YNFKEQ. With 1 base removed from V and 5 bases from J, the gap between germline ends came to 14 bases. The CDR3 extends over 15 amino acids. The CDR3 here is CASSQAAAATETQYF. CDR3 nucleotide sequence: TGTGCCAGCAGCCAAGCAGCGGCAGCCACGGAGACCCAGTACTTC.

This sequence joins TRBV5-1 and TRBJ2-7, with 8 bases matching TRBD1. Germline trimming cut 4 bases from V and 7 bases from J; bases unmatched to any gene: 10. Germline CDR1 reads SGHRS; CDR2 reads YFSETQ. The length of the CDR3 is 14 residues. The CDR3 loop reads CASSLGTGLMEQYF. The CDR3 DNA follows: TGCGCCAGCAGCCTCGGGACAGGTTTGATGGAGCAGTACTTC.

The table lists this clone with a count of one. The CDR3 protein is CASGGSNQPQHF. The CDR3 nucleotides read TGTGCCAGCGGCGGGAGCAATCAGCCCCAGCATTTT. This sequence joins TRBV6-5 and TRBJ1-5, with D uncertain. This CDR3 is 12 amino acids long. V lost 8 bases, J lost 1 base, and 6 bases lay in between. Germline V CDR1 and CDR2: MNHEY, SVGAGI.

The chain recombines TRBV4-1 with TRBJ1-2; D possibly corresponds to TRBD1 (6 bases). The CDR3 is 13 amino acids. Per the germline V gene, CDR1 is MGHRA and CDR2 is YSYEKL. V was pared by 5 bases and J by 0 bases, with 7 bases between. CDR3 region: CASSGQPNYGYTF. The CDR3 DNA sequence: TGCGCCAGCAGCGGACAGCCTAACTATGGCTACACCTTC.

This clone was counted a few times. The gene calls are TRBV2 and TRBJ2-7; the match to TRBD1 covers 8 bases. This CDR3 has 13 amino acids. The V gene's germline CDR1 is SNHLY and CDR2 FYNNEI. V dropped 8 bases and J dropped 4; count of bases not matched to a gene: 7. The CDR3 sequence is CASQTGVWYEQYF. For the CDR3, the DNA is TGTGCCAGCCAGACAGGGGTTTGGTACGAGCAGTACTTC. The variable domain in full, with the rest retrieved from reference TRBV2 and TRBJ2-7, is EPEVTQTPSHQVTQMGQEVILRCVPISNHLYFYWYRQILGQKVEFLVSFYNNEISEKSEIFDDQFSVERPDGSNFTLKIRSTKLEDSAMYFCASQTGVWYEQYFGPGTRLTVT.

This clone occurred once. The chain employs TRBV27 and TRBJ2-2, with a possible D match to TRBD1 (6 bases). Trimming pared 6 bases from V and 0 bases from J, leaving 8 bases between. Germline assignment: CDR1 MNHEY and CDR2 SMNVEV (reference sequence). The CDR3 extends over 14 amino acids. CDR3 loop: CASRRGTNTGELFF. In DNA form, the CDR3 reads TGTGCCAGCAGGAGGGGGACGAACACCGGGGAGCTGTTTTTT.

The V call is TRBV29-1, the J call TRBJ2-7; D might be TRBD2 (5 bases). The CDR3 sequence is 15 residues long. Germline assignment: CDR1 SQVTM and CDR2 ANQGSEA. The V and J ends lost 6 bases and 3 bases respectively, with 21 bases between them. The CDR3 region is CSVRLAGDRVYEQYF. CDR3 in DNA: TGCAGCGTCCGACTTGCGGGTGATAGAGTCTACGAGCAGTACTTC.

In its sample, this clone was seen once. The chain has TRBV29-1 and TRBJ2-3; 10 nucleotides align to TRBD1. Germline loops: CDR1 SQVTM, CDR2 ANQGSEA. The CDR3 runs 15 residues. V trimming: 6 bases; J trimming: 1 base; junction bases outside the gene matches: 7. The DNA of the CDR3 is TGCAGCGTGGGCGGGACAGGGGCCGGCACAGATACGCAGTATTTT. This encodes CSVGGTGAGTDTQYF.

This chain joins TRBV19 and TRBJ2-7; 9 positions agree with TRBD2. V gave up 6 bases and J gave up 1 base; unmatched junction bases: 4. Germline V gene sequence: CDR1 LNHDA, CDR2 SQIVND (reference sequence). The CDR3 sequence is 14 residues long. CDR3: CASSPLAGSYEQYF. The CDR3 DNA follows: TGTGCCAGTAGCCCTCTAGCGGGATCCTACGAGCAGTACTTC.

The chain carries TRBV6-5 and TRBJ2-3; no reliable D call. The CDR3 is made up of 13 amino acids. V lost 6 bases, J lost 5 bases, and 12 bases lay in between. CDR1 and CDR2 (germline): MNHEY, SVGAGI. The CDR3 bases are TGTGCCAGCAGCAGTAGACTGGAAGATACGCAGTATTTT. Protein product: CASSSRLEDTQYF.

This chain uses TRBV25-1 with TRBJ2-3, with TRBD2 as a possible D gene (7 bases). V was pared by 2 bases and J by 9 bases, with 18 bases between. The CDR3 consists of 15 residues. Germline values: CDR1 MGHDK, CDR2 SYGVNS. The CDR3 is CASSETGGPRRTQYF. CDR3 coding DNA: TGTGCCAGCAGTGAAACGGGGGGCCCGCGTCGAACGCAGTATTTT.

This clone was seen once. The chain links TRBV30 to TRBJ2-3, with D tentatively TRBD1 (5 bases). The germline V gene has CDR1 GTSNPN and CDR2 SVGIG (reference sequence). With 7 bases removed from V and 5 bases from J, the gap between germline ends came to 10 bases. This CDR3 is 11 amino acids long. This CDR3 reads CALATGDTQYF. The DNA for the CDR3 is TGTGCCTTAGCCACAGGAGATACGCAGTATTTT.

The chain employs TRBV14 and TRBJ2-3, with a weak D call TRBD1 (5 bases). CDR3 length: 17 amino acids. Looked up from germline, CDR1 is SGHDN and CDR2 is FVKESK. Between the trimmed V and J ends, which lost 3 bases and 0 bases, there was a span of 16 bases. Here the CDR3 DNA reads TGTGCCAGCAGCCACCTACCCCGACAGATCAGCACAGATACGCAGTATTTT. Translating gives CASSHLPRQISTDTQYF.

The chain employs TRBV27 and TRBJ1-1; D remains ambiguous. This CDR3 has 14 amino acids. CDR1 and CDR2 (germline): MNHEY, SMNVEV (reference sequence). With 2 bases removed from V and 1 base from J, the gap between germline ends came to 8 bases. The CDR3 sequence: CASSLQMKNTEAFF. CDR3 coding DNA: TGTGCCAGCAGTTTACAGATGAAGAACACTGAAGCTTTCTTT.

This sequence joins TRBV21-1 and TRBJ2-2; the table names TRBD1, a call not compared with the DNA. TRBV21-1 is described as a pseudogene. The CDR3 consists of 16 residues. CDR3 bases: TGTGCCAGCAGCATCCAGTTTGACAGGGCGGCCGGGGAGCTGTTTTTT. Its protein is CASSIQFDRAAGELFF.